Presented here are 3 T cell receptor beta chains from one specimen sequenced in a study of immune evolution from preneoplasia to lung adenocarcinoma. Assay: immunoSEQ multiplex PCR; the TCRdb copy retains only in-frame clones and omits some. Among approximately 9,500 clones listed, around 91% were seen once. Specimen: FFPE invasive lung adenocarcinoma tissue. These receptors were collected from a person aged 65-85 years with invasive lung adenocarcinoma.

The chain is built from TRBV28 and TRBJ2-1; D gene unclear. The CDR3 is 11 amino acids. The V end lost 3 bases, the J end lost 5 bases, and 2 bases lay between the germline ends. CDR1 is MDHEN, CDR2 SYDVKM, per germline. This chain's CDR3 is CASSFDNEQFF. The CDR3 DNA follows: TGTGCCAGCAGTTTTGACAATGAGCAGTTCTTC.

The table lists this clone with a count of one. The CDR3 region has the DNA TGTGCCAGCAGTTACAGGGATAGCAATCAGCCCCAGCATTTT. Residues: CASSYRDSNQPQHF. The rearrangement links TRBV2 to TRBJ1-5, with D possibly being TRBD1 (6 bases). Per the germline V gene, CDR1 is SNHLY and CDR2 is FYNNEI. The CDR3 length is 14 residues. Trimming took 5 bases from V and 0 from J, leaving 8 bases between them.

The chain uses TRBV2 and TRBJ1-1; D unresolved. Trimming removed 1 base at V and 4 bases at J, with 10 bases between. The CDR3 spans 14 residues. Looked up from germline, CDR1 is SNHLY and CDR2 is FYNNEI. CDR3 bases: TGTGCCAGCAGTGAAGTGGGATTCGGCACTGAAGCTTTCTTT. This codes for CASSEVGFGTEAFF.